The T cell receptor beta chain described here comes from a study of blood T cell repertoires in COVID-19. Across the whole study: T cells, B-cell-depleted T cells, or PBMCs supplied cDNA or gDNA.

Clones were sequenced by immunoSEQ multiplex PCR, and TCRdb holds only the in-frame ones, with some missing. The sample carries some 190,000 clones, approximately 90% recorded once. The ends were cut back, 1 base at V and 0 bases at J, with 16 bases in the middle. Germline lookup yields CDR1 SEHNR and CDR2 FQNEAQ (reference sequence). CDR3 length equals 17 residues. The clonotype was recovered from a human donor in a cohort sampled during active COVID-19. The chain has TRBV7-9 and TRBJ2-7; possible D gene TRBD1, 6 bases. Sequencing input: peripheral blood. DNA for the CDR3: TGTGCCAGCAGCTTAGGAGTCGGGTTGACAGGCTCCTACGAGCAGTACTTC. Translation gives CASSLGVGLTGSYEQYF. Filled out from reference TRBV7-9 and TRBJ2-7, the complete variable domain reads DTGVSQNPRHKITKRGQNVTFRCDPISEHNRLYWYRQTLGQGPEFLTYFQNEAQLEKSRLLSDRFSAERPKGSFSTLEIQRTEQGDSAMYLCASSLGVGLTGSYEQYFGPGTRLTVT.